The present entry profiles one T cell receptor beta chain with its context. This clonotype was observed many times. Which antigen it targets is not known. Within one base of it there is no much larger clone, and no base qualities were kept. Library preparation was by RT-PCR. Sequencing was performed on an Illumina HiSeq 2500. The public sequencing data were trimmed at Q25 with fastp and processed into clonotypes with MiXCR by TCRdb, which kept only in-frame beta chains. Under each unique CDR3 protein, matching rows form one entry showing the most common genes and DNA. Within this sample are about 500,000 distinct CDR3 sequences, with approximately 17% of them counted one time only. The ten largest make up 3% to 3.5% of the sample. The entry originates in a study of response to subunit inactivated influenza vaccine (dated by TCRdb to the late 2010s). Broadly, across the study: Deep quantitative T cell receptor repertoire profiling was used in the study to track responses to a trivalent subunit inactivated influenza vaccine.

Study-level results and caveats: According to the authors, only a limited number of new T cells may be recruited by each seasonal influenza vaccination.

For CDR1 and CDR2, the germline V gene (reference sequence) lists DFQATT and SNEGSKA. The CDR3 runs 15 residues from the cysteine to the phenylalanine. The sequence is cut down to CDR3 DNA, 45 bases in frame from base 1. Deletion took 0 bases off V and 1 base off J, with a span of 12 bases between the germline ends. The receptor comes from a man aged 50 to 69 who received an inactivated influenza vaccine. Donor details come from another sample of the same person, matched by shared clones. This sample comprised CD4+ T cells sorted from PBMCs, obtained less than 30 months after vaccination. The rearrangement combines TRBV20-1 with TRBJ1-1, with a weak D call of TRBD1 (5 bases match). DNA sequence: TGCAGTGCTAGAGACGGCCAAACAGGGAACACTGAAGCTTTCTTT. Translated, this is CSARDGQTGNTEAFF.